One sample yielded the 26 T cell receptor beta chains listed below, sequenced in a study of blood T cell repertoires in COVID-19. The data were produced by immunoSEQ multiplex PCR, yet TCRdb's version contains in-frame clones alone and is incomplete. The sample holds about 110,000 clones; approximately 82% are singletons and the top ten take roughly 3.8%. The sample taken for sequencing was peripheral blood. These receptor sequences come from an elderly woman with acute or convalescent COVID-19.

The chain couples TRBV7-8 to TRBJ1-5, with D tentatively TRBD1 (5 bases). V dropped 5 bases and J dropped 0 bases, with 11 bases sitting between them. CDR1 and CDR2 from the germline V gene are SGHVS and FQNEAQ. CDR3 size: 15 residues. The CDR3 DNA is TGTGCCAGCAGCCTCAGGGACTTTAGCAATCAGCCCCAGCATTTT. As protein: CASSLRDFSNQPQHF.

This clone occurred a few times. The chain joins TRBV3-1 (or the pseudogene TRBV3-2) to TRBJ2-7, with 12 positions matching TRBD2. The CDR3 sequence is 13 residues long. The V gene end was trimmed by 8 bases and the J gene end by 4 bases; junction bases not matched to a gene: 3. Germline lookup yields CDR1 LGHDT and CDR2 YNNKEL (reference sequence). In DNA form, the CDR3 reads TGTGCCAGCGTCGGGACTAGCGGGTACGAGCAGTACTTC. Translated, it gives CASVGTSGYEQYF.

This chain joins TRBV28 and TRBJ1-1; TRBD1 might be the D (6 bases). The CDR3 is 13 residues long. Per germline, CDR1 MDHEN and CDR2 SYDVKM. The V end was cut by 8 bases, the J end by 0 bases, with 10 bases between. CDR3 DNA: TGTGCCAGCTACAGGGATTTGAACACTGAAGCTTTCTTT. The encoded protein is CASYRDLNTEAFF.

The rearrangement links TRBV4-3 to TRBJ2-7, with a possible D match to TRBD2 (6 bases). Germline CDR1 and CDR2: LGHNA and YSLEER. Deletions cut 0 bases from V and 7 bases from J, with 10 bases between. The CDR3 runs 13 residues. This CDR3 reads CASSQESGGEQYF. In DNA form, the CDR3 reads TGCGCCAGCAGCCAAGAATCTGGGGGGGAGCAGTACTTC.

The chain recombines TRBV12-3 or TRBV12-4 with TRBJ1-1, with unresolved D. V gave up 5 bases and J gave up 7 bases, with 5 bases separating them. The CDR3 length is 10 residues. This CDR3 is CASSRVEAFF. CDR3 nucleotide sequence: TGTGCCAGCAGTCGGGTTGAAGCTTTCTTT.

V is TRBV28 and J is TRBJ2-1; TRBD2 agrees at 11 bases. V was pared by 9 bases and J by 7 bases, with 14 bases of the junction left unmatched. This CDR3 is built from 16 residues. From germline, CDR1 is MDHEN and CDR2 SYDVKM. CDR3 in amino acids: CASRSSKLAGVNEQFF. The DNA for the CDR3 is TGTGCCAGTCGTAGCTCGAAACTAGCGGGAGTAAATGAGCAGTTCTTC. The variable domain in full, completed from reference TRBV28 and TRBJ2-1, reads DVKVTQSSRYLVKRTGEKVFLECVQDMDHENMFWYRQDPGLGLRLIYFSYDVKMKEKGDIPEGYSVSREKKERFSLILESASTNQTSMYLCASRSSKLAGVNEQFFGPGTRLTVL.

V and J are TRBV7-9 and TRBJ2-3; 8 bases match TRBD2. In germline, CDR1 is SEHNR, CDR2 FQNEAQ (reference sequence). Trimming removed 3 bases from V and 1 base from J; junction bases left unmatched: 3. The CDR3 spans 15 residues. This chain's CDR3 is CASSFSTSGTDTQYF. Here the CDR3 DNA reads TGTGCCAGCAGCTTCTCGACTAGCGGCACAGATACGCAGTATTTT. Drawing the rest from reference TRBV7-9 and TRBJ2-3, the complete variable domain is DTGVSQNPRHKITKRGQNVTFRCDPISEHNRLYWYRQTLGQGPEFLTYFQNEAQLEKSRLLSDRFSAERPKGSFSTLEIQRTEQGDSAMYLCASSFSTSGTDTQYFGPGTRLTVL.

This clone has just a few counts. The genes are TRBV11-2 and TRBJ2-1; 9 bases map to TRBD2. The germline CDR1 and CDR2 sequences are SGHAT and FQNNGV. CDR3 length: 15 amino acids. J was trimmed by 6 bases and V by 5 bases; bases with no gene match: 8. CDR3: CASSAQAGGSNEQFF. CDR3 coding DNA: TGTGCCAGCAGCGCCCAAGCGGGGGGCTCCAATGAGCAGTTCTTC.

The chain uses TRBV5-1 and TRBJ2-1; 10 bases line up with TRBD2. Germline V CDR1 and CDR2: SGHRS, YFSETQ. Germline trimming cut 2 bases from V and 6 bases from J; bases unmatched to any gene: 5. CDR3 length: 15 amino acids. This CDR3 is CASSFMASGSNEQFF. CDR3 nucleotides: TGCGCCAGCAGCTTCATGGCTAGCGGGAGCAATGAGCAGTTCTTC.

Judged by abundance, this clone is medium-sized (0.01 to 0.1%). CDR3: CASSSRGAGTDTQYF. CDR3 DNA: TGTGCCAGCAGCTCTCGGGGGGCTGGCACAGATACGCAGTATTTT. The chain joins TRBV6-5 to TRBJ2-3, with D tentatively TRBD2 (7 bases). Germline assignment: CDR1 MNHEY and CDR2 SVGAGI. CDR3 size: 15 residues. V was pared by 6 bases and J by 1 base, with 14 bases between.

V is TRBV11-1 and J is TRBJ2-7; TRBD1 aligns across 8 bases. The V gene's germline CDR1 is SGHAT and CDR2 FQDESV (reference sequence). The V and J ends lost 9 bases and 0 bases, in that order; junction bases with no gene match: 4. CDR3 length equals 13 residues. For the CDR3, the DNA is TGTGCCAGTGGACAGGGAAGCTCCTACGAGCAGTACTTC. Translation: CASGQGSSYEQYF.

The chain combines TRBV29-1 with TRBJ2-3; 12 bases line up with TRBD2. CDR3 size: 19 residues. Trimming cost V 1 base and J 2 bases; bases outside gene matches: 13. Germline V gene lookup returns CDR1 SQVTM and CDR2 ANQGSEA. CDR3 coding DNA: TGCAGCGTTGAAGCTACACGACTAGCGGGAGAGATTTTCACAGATACGCAGTATTTT. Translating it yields CSVEATRLAGEIFTDTQYF.

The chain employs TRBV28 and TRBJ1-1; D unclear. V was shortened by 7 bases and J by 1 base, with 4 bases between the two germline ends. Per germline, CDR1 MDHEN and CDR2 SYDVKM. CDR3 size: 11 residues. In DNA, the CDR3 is TGTGCCAGCAAACAGAACACTGAAGCTTTCTTT. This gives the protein CASKQNTEAFF.

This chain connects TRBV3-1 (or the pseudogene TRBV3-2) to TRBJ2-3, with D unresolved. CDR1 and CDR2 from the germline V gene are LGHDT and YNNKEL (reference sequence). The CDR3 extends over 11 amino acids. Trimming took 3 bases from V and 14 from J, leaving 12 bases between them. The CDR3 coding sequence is TGTGCCAGCAGCCAGTGGGCCCATCGGTATTTT. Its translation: CASSQWAHRYF.

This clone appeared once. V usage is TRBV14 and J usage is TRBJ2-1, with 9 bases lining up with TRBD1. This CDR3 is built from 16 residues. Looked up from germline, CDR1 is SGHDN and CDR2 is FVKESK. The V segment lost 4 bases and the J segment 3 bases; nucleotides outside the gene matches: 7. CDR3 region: CASSRYGGQGYNEQFF. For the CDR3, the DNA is TGTGCCAGCAGCCGCTATGGGGGACAGGGCTACAATGAGCAGTTCTTC.

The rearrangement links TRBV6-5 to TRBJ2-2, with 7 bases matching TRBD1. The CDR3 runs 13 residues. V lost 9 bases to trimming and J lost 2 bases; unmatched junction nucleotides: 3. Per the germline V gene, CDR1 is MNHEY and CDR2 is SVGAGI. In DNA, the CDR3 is TGTGCCAGTCGGGACAGAAACACCGGGGAGCTGTTTTTT. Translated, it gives CASRDRNTGELFF.

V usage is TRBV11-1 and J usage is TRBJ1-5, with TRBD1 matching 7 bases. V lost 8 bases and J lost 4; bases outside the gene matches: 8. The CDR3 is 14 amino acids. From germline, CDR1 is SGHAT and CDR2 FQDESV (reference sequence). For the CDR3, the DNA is TGTGCCAGCCTAGGGACAGAACCTAATCAGCCCCAGCATTTT. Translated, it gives CASLGTEPNQPQHF.

Here the CDR3 reads CASSSGTGYNSPLHF. CDR3 bases: TGTGCCAGCAGCTCCGGTACAGGGTATAATTCACCCCTCCACTTT. The V and J genes are TRBV6-5 and TRBJ1-6; D possibly corresponds to TRBD1 (6 bases). The CDR3 extends over 15 amino acids. The V gene's germline CDR1 is MNHEY and CDR2 SVGAGI. The V end lost 6 bases, the J end lost 4 bases, and 13 bases lay between the germline ends.

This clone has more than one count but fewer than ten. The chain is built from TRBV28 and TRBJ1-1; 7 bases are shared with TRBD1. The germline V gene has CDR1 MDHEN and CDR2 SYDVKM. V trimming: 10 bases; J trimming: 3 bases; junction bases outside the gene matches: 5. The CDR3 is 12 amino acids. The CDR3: CATRTGDTEAFF. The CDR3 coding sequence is TGTGCCACCAGGACAGGTGACACTGAAGCTTTCTTT.

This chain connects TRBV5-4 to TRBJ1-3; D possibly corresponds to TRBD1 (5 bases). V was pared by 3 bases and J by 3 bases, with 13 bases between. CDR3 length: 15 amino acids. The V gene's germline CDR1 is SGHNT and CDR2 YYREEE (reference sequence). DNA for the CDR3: TGTGCCAGCAGCTCCCGCCAGGGCGGTGGAAACACCATATATTTT. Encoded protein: CASSSRQGGGNTIYF.

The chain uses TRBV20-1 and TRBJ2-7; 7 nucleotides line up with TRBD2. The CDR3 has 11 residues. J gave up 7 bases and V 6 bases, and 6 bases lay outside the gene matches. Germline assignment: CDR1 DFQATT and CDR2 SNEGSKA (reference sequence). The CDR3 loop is CSAWDYGEQYF. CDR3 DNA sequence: TGCAGTGCATGGGACTATGGGGAGCAGTACTTC.

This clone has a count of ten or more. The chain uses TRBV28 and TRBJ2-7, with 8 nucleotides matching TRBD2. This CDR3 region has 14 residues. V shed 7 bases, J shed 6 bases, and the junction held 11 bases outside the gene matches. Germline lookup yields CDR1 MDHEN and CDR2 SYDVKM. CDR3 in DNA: TGTGCCAGCATTCCTAGCGGGCTCTCGGGCGAGCAGTACTTC. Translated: CASIPSGLSGEQYF.

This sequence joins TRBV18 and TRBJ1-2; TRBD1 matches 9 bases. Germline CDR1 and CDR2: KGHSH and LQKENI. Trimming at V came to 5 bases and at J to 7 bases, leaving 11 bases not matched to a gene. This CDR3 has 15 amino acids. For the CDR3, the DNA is TGTGCCAGCTCAGCCGGGACAGGGAACAGGGGTGGCTACACCTTC. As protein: CASSAGTGNRGGYTF.

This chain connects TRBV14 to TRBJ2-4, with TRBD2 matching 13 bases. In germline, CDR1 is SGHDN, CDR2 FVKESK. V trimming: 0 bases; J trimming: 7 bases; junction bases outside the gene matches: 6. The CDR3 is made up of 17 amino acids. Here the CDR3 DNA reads TGTGCCAGCAGCCAAGAATCCACTAGCGGGAGGGCCAACATTCAGTACTTC. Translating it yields CASSQESTSGRANIQYF.

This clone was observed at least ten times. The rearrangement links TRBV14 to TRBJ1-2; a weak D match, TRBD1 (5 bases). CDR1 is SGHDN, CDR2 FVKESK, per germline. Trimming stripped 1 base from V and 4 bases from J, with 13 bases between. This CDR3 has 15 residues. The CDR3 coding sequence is TGTGCCAGCAGCCAAGTATCGGGGGGAGGCTATGGCTACACCTTC. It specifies CASSQVSGGGYGYTF.

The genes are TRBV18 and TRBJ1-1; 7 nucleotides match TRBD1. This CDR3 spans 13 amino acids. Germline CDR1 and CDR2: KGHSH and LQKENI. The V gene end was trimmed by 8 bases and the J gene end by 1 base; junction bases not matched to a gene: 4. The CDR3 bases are TGTGCCAGCAAGGGACAGCAGAACACTGAAGCTTTCTTT. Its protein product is CASKGQQNTEAFF. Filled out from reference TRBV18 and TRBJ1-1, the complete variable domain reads NAGVMQNPRHLVRRRGQEARLRCSPMKGHSHVYWYRQLPEEGLKFMVYLQKENIIDESGMPKERFSAEFPKEGPSILRIQQVVRGDSAAYFCASKGQQNTEAFFGQGTRLTVV.